Listed below are T cell receptor beta chains from one sample, sequenced in a study of Graves' ophthalmopathy and Graves' hyperthyroidism. TCRdb used MiXCR to reprocess the multiplex PCR reads, holding one entry per CDR3 protein. The sample holds hundreds of thousands of distinct CDR3 sequences, about 46% seen once. Sequenced: peripheral blood. These receptors came from an adult man with Graves' ophthalmopathy. Both conserved end residues are part of each CDR3. The D gene is left open where the match is weak. Size is stated for part of the rows, as once, few or many counts, or as a class when the clone is expanded.

v_gene,d_gene,abundance,j_gene,CDR3nt,CDR3aa
TRBV7-2,NA,NA,TRBJ2-5,TGTGCCAGCAGCCCCGGAGGGGCGCGGGAGACCCAGTACTTC,CASSPGGARETQYF
TRBV27,TRBD2,NA,TRBJ2-7,TGTGCCAGCAGTTTTGTGCGGGAGGGCCTAGGGGGCTACGAGCAGTACTTC,CASSFVREGLGGYEQYF
TRBV24-1,TRBD1,NA,TRBJ2-1,TGTGCCACCAGTAGAGGACAGGGAGGAAATGAGCAGTTCTTC,CATSRGQGGNEQFF
TRBV20-1,NA,NA,TRBJ1-2,TGCAGTGCTCTAGGGGGCTATGGCTACACCTTC,CSALGGYGYTF
TRBV29-1,NA,NA,TRBJ2-5,TGCAGCGTTGATATCTTGTCCAATCCCCAAGAGACCCAGTACTTC,CSVDILSNPQETQYF
TRBV29-1,NA,many,TRBJ1-1,TGCAGCGCCAAACCGGAGACAGTCAACACTGAAGCTTTCTTT,CSAKPETVNTEAFF
TRBV4-1,NA,NA,TRBJ1-5,TGCGCCAGCAGCCAAGCGAAGGCGCCGGAGCCCCAGCATTTT,CASSQAKAPEPQHF
TRBV9,NA,few,TRBJ2-2,TGTGCCAGCAGCGTAGAGTTGTTGAGGGGTTGGACCGGGGAGCTGTTTTTT,CASSVELLRGWTGELFF
TRBV25-1,TRBD1,NA,TRBJ1-2,TGTGCCAGCAGCTTCAGGGGGAGGAACTATGGCTACACCTTC,CASSFRGRNYGYTF
TRBV11-2,TRBD1,NA,TRBJ1-1,TGTGCCAGCAGCCGCGGACAGGGGTTAGGTACCATGAACACTGAAGCTTTCTTT,CASSRGQGLGTMNTEAFF
TRBV7-2,NA,few,TRBJ1-3,TGTGCCAGCAGCTTCGTGGAGGGAAACACCATATATTTT,CASSFVEGNTIYF
TRBV10-2,NA,few,TRBJ2-7,TGCGCCAGCAGTGTTGGTGTCGAGCAGTACTTC,CASSVGVEQYF
TRBV24-1,NA,NA,TRBJ1-5,TGTGCCAGCAGTTGGGTAGATAGTGGCAATCAGCCCCAGCATTTT,CASSWVDSGNQPQHF
TRBV7-6,NA,NA,TRBJ2-5,TGTGCCAGCAGCTTAGGGGTACACGGACCCCTCGTAGCCCAGTACTTC,CASSLGVHGPLVAQYF
TRBV3-1,TRBD1,NA,TRBJ1-5,TGTGCCAGCAGCCAAAACAGGGGACATCAGCCCCAGCATTTT,CASSQNRGHQPQHF
TRBV20-1,NA,few,TRBJ2-3,TGCAGTGCGGGGGGAACCATTCCAGATACGCAGTATTTT,CSAGGTIPDTQYF